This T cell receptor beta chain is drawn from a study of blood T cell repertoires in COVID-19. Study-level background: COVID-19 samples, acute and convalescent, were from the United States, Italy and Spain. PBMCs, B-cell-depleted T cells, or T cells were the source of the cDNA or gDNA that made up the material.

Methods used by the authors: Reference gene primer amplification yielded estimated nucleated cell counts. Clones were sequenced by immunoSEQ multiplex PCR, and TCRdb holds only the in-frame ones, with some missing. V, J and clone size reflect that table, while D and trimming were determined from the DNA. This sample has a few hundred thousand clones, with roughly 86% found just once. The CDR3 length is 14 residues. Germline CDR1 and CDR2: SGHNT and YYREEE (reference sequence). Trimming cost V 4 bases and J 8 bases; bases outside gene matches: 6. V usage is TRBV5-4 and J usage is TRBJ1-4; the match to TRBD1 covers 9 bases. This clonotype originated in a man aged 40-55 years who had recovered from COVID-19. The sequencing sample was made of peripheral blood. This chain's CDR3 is CASSRGTGNEKLFF. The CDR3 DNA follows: TGTGCCAGCAGCCGCGGGACAGGGAACGAAAAACTGTTTTTT.